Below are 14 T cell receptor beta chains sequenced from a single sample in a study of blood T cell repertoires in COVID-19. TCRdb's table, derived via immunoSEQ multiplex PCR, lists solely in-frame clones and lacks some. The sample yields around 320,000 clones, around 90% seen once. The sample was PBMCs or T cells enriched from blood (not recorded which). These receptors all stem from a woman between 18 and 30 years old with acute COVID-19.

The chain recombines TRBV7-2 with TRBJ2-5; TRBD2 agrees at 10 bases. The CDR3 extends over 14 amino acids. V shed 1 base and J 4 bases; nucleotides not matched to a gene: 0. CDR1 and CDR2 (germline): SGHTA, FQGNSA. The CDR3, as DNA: TGTGCCAGCAGCTTAGGGACTAGCGGAGAGACCCAGTACTTC. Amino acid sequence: CASSLGTSGETQYF.

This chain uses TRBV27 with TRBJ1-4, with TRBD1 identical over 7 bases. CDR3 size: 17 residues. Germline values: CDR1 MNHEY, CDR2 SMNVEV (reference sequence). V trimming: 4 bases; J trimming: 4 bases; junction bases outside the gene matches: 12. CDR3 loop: CASSSTPWTGYNEKLFF. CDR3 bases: TGTGCCAGCAGTTCGACCCCCTGGACAGGCTATAATGAAAAACTGTTTTTT.

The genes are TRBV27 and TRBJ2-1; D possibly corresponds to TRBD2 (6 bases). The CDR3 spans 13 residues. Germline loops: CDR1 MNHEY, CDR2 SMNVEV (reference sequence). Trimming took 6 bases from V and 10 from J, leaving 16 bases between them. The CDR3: CASSQTRLQEQFF. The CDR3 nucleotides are TGTGCCAGCAGCCAGACTAGATTACAGGAGCAGTTCTTC.

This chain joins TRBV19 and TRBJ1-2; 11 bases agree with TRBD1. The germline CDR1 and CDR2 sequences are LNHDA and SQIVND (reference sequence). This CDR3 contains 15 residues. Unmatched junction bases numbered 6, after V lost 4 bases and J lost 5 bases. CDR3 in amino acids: CASSTGQGEVYGYTF. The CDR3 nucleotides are TGTGCCAGTAGTACGGGACAGGGGGAGGTTTATGGCTACACCTTC. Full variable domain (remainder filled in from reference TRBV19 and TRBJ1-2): DGGITQSPKYLFRKEGQNVTLSCEQNLNHDAMYWYRQDPGQGLRLIYYSQIVNDFQKGDIAEGYSVSREKKESFPLTVTSAQKNPTAFYLCASSTGQGEVYGYTFGSGTRLTVV.

CDR3 nucleotides: TGTGCCAGTAAAGCGCTTGGGGAGACCCAGTACTTC. Residues: CASKALGETQYF. The J gene is TRBJ2-5, the V gene TRBV19; D ambiguous. The CDR3 totals 12 residues. Trimming cost V 7 bases and J 5 bases, with 11 bases left between them. CDR1 is LNHDA, CDR2 SQIVND, per germline (reference sequence).

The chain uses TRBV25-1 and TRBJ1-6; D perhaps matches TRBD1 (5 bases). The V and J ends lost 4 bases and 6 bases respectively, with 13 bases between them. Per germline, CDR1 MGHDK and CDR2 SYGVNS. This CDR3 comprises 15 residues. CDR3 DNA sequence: TGTGCCAGCAGTGCACCGGAACAGGCTAATTCACCCCTCCACTTT. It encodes CASSAPEQANSPLHF.

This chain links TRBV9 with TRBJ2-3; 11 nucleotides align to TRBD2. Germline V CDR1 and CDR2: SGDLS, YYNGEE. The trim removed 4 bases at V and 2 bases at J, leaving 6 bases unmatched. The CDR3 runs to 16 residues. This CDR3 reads CASSSRTSGYTDTQYF. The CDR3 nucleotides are TGTGCCAGCAGCTCGCGGACTAGCGGGTACACAGATACGCAGTATTTT.

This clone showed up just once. CDR3 region: CASKTGENEQFF. CDR3 DNA: TGCGCCAGTAAGACAGGGGAAAATGAGCAGTTCTTC. The V call is TRBV10-2, the J call TRBJ2-1; TRBD1 aligns across 8 bases. After removal of 9 bases from V and 7 bases from J, the junction contained 5 bases not matched to a gene. The CDR3 totals 12 residues. CDR1 WSHSY and CDR2 SAAADI come from the germline V gene.

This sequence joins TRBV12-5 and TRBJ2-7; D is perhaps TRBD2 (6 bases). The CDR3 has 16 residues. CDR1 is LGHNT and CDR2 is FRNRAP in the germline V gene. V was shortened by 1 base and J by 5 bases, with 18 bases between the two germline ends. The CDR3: CASGLANRRDENEQYF. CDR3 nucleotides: TGTGCTAGTGGTTTGGCTAACAGGAGGGACGAAAACGAGCAGTACTTC. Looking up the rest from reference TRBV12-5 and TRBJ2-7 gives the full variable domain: DARVTQTPRHKVTEMGQEVTMRCQPILGHNTVFWYRQTMMQGLELLAYFRNRAPLDDSGMPKDRFSAEMPDATLATLKIQPSEPRDSAVYFCASGLANRRDENEQYFGPGTRLTVT.

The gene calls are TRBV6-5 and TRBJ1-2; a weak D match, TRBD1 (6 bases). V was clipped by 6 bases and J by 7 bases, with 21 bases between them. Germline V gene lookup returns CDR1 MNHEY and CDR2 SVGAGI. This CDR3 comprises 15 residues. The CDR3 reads CASRSAKGVPSGYTF. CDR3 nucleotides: TGTGCCAGCAGATCCGCCAAGGGGGTACCTAGTGGCTACACCTTC.

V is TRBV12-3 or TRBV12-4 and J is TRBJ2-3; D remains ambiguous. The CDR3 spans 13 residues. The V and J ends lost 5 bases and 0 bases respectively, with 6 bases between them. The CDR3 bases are TGTGCCAGCAGTCCCCTGAGCACAGATACGCAGTATTTT. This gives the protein CASSPLSTDTQYF.

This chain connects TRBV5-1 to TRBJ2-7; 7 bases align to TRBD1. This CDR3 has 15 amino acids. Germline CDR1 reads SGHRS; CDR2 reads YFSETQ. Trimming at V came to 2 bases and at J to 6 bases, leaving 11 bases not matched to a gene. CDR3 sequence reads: CASSFDRQGRVEQYF. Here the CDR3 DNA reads TGCGCCAGCAGCTTTGACCGACAGGGAAGAGTCGAGCAGTACTTC.

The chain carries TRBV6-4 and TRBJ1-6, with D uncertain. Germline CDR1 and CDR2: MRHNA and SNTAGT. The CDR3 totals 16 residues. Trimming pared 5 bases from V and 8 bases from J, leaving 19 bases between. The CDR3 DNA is TGTGCCAGCAGTCCGGGTCGCGGGCTTACGGATTCACCCCTCCACTTT. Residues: CASSPGRGLTDSPLHF.

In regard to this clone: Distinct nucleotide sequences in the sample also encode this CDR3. DNA of the CDR3: TGTGCCAGTAGTCCCGGGACAGGGTCCTACGAGCAGTACTTC. Translated: CASSPGTGSYEQYF. The J gene is TRBJ2-7, the V gene TRBV19; 9 bases map to TRBD1. Germline loops: CDR1 LNHDA, CDR2 SQIVND (reference sequence). The CDR3 extends over 14 amino acids. V was pared by 5 bases and J by 1 base, with 3 bases of the junction left unmatched.